These 15 T cell receptor beta chains originate from one sample sequenced in a study of human T cells and chemical hapten exposure. Noted time point: patch test 2, 6 weeks after DPC sensitization. The treatment is: therapeutic diphenylcyclopropenone sensitization with weekly scalp DPC. TCRdb used MiXCR to reprocess the RACE reads, holding one entry per CDR3 protein. Found here are 84,000 or so distinct CDR3 sequences, approximately 10% of them singletons; the top ten hold 2% to 3%. Sequenced material: whole blood, taken in connection with sensitization to the hapten diphenylcyclopropenone (DPC). Receptor source: a woman in her twenties or thirties with alopecia areata. Some clones in this sample may be carry-over from other donors' samples.

On this clonotype: A much larger clone lies a single base off, so this may be a read error. This chain links TRBV10-3 with TRBJ2-3, with D tentatively TRBD2 (6 bases). Germline V gene data show CDR1 as ENHRY and CDR2 as SYGVKD. The V gene lost 10 bases and the J gene lost 5 bases, with 22 bases spanning the gap. This CDR3 is 15 amino acids long. In DNA, the CDR3 is TGTGCCACCACGGAGGGACCGCAGGGAATAGATACGCAGTATTTT. Its protein product is CATTEGPQGIDTQYF.

The sample holds many counts of this clonotype. The V and J genes are TRBV5-1 and TRBJ2-1; D not certain. V shed 4 bases and J shed 7 bases, with 12 bases lying between them. The CDR3 covers 13 residues. The germline V gene has CDR1 SGHRS and CDR2 YFSETQ. CDR3 loop: CASSTDLGNEQFF. As DNA, the CDR3 is TGCGCCAGCAGCACGGACCTAGGGAATGAGCAGTTCTTC.

This clonotype was recorded at least ten times. This chain links TRBV9 with TRBJ2-7; 9 nucleotides align to TRBD2. J gave up 0 bases and V 9 bases, and 4 bases lay outside the gene matches. The CDR3 runs 13 residues. Germline lookup yields CDR1 SGDLS and CDR2 YYNGEE. CDR3 nucleotide sequence: TGTGCCAAAGGACTAGCGTTCTCCTACGAGCAGTACTTC. Its protein is CAKGLAFSYEQYF.

The table lists this clonotype with many counts. V is TRBV6-2 or TRBV6-3 and J is TRBJ2-7; D call uncertain. Germline lookup yields CDR1 MNHEY and CDR2 SVGEGT. This CDR3 is 16 amino acids long. V was pared by 5 bases and J by 0 bases, with 17 bases between. Here the CDR3 reads CASSRGGTAFSYEQYF. The CDR3 DNA sequence: TGTGCCAGCAGTCGAGGCGGAACAGCATTCTCCTACGAGCAGTACTTC.

This clonotype was counted ten times or more. The chain recombines TRBV6-6 with TRBJ2-5; D is unclear. CDR3 size: 10 residues. V was pared by 6 bases and J by 2 bases, with 1 base between. Germline CDR1 reads MNHNY; CDR2 reads SVGAGI (reference sequence). DNA of the CDR3: TGTGCCAGCAGACAAGAGACCCAGTACTTC. Its translation is CASRQETQYF.

V gene TRBV10-3 combines with J gene TRBJ2-5; tentatively, D is TRBD1 (5 bases). The CDR3 is 12 amino acids. The germline V gene encodes CDR1 ENHRY and CDR2 SYGVKD. V was pared by 8 bases and J by 3 bases, with 10 bases between. CDR3 sequence reads: CAISGREETQYF. In DNA form, the CDR3 reads TGTGCCATCTCGGGCAGGGAAGAGACCCAGTACTTC.

The V call is TRBV10-3, the J call TRBJ2-7, with D unresolved. Germline assignment: CDR1 ENHRY and CDR2 SYGVKD. This CDR3 contains 16 residues. V was pared by 4 bases and J by 0 bases, with 16 bases between. The CDR3 protein is CAISAVFGQTSYEQYF. The CDR3 nucleotides are TGTGCCATCAGTGCAGTCTTTGGGCAGACCTCCTACGAGCAGTACTTC.

This clonotype came up many times. The chain carries TRBV18 and TRBJ1-1, with a weak D call TRBD1 (6 bases). V lost 6 bases, J lost 0 bases, and 11 bases lay in between. Germline CDR1 is KGHSH and CDR2 is LQKENI. This CDR3 spans 14 amino acids. The CDR3 nucleotides read TGTGCCAGCTCCCAGGACAGCCTGAACACTGAAGCTTTCTTT. This sequence encodes CASSQDSLNTEAFF.

This clonotype was observed many times. The chain joins TRBV7-9 to TRBJ2-7; 7 bases match TRBD1. Germline V CDR1 and CDR2: SEHNR, FQNEAQ (reference sequence). The CDR3 has 15 residues. Unmatched junction bases numbered 7, after V lost 5 bases and J lost 0 bases. CDR3 loop: CASSTSTGFSYEQYF. In DNA, the CDR3 is TGTGCCAGCAGCACCTCGACAGGGTTCTCCTACGAGCAGTACTTC.

This clonotype was found many times. This rearrangement joins TRBV5-1 to TRBJ1-1, with 7 bases fitting TRBD1. Trimming cost V 0 bases and J 0 bases; bases outside gene matches: 2. CDR1 is SGHRS, CDR2 YFSETQ, per germline. This CDR3 spans 15 amino acids. CDR3 in DNA: TGCGCCAGCAGCTTGGTGGGGACAGTGAACACTGAAGCTTTCTTT. It specifies CASSLVGTVNTEAFF.

The chain links TRBV7-2 to TRBJ1-4; D gene ambiguous. The CDR3 contains 17 residues. Trimming cost V 1 base and J 5 bases, with 17 bases left between them. CDR1 is SGHTA, CDR2 FQGNSA, per germline. The CDR3 spells CASSLDLRRLGNEKLFF. The CDR3 DNA reads TGTGCCAGCAGCTTAGATCTACGGCGTCTCGGAAATGAAAAACTGTTTTTT.

The chain has TRBV6-5 and TRBJ2-6; D is unclear. V lost 7 bases to trimming and J lost 4 bases, with 11 bases between them. Looked up from germline, CDR1 is MNHEY and CDR2 is SVGAGI. This CDR3 contains 14 residues. The CDR3 region is CASMGVWGANVLTF. DNA for the CDR3: TGTGCCAGCATGGGCGTTTGGGGGGCCAACGTCCTGACTTTC.

The V gene is TRBV2, the J gene TRBJ1-5; D is possibly TRBD1 (5 bases). Germline lookup yields CDR1 SNHLY and CDR2 FYNNEI. The CDR3 totals 14 residues. V was cut by 7 bases and J by 1 base, with 11 bases left in between. The CDR3 nucleotides read TGTGCCAGCACGGGACGGGGGAGCAATCAGCCCCAGCATTTT. Residues: CASTGRGSNQPQHF.

In the case of this clonotype: It may be a read error: a sequence one base away is much more abundant. The chain has TRBV28 and TRBJ2-1; D might be TRBD1 or TRBD2, each matching 5 bases. Per the germline V gene, CDR1 is MDHEN and CDR2 is SYDVKM. The CDR3 length is 14 residues. Trimming removed 2 bases at V and 10 bases at J, with 15 bases between. CDR3 in DNA: TGTGCCAGCAGTTTAAGTATCGGGACCCAGGAGCAGTTCTTC. Translation: CASSLSIGTQEQFF.

This clonotype was detected ten times or more. J is TRBJ2-5 and V is TRBV29-1, with D uncertain. This CDR3 is built from 13 residues. V lost 1 base and J 5 bases, leaving 11 bases between the germline ends. Germline assignment: CDR1 SQVTM and CDR2 ANQGSEA. CDR3 region: CSVEAQLGETQYF. The CDR3 bases are TGCAGCGTTGAAGCCCAGCTCGGGGAGACCCAGTACTTC.